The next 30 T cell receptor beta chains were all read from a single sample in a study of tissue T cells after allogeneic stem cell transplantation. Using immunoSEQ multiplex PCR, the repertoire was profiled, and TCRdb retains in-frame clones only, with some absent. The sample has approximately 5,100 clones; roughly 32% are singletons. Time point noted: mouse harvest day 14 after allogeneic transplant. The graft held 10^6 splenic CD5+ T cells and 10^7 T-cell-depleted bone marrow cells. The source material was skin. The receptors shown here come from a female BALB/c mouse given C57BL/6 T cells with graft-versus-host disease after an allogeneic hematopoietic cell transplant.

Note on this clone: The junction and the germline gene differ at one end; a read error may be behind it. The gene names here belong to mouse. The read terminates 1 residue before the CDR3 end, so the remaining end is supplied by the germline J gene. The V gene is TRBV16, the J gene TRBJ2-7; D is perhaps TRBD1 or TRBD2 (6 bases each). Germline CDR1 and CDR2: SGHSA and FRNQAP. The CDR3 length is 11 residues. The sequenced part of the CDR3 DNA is TGTGCAGGCAGCTTAGGGGGGGAACAGTAC. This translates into CAGSLGGEQY. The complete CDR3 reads CAGSLGGEQYF.

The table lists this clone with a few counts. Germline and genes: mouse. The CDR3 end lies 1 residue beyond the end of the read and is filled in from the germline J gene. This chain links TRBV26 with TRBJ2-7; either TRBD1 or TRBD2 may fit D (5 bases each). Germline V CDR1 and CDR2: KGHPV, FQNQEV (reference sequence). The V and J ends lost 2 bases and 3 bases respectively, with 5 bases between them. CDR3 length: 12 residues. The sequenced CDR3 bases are TGTGCCAGCAGTCTGGGGGGCTATGAACAGTAC. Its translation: CASSLGGYEQY. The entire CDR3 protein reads CASSLGGYEQYF.

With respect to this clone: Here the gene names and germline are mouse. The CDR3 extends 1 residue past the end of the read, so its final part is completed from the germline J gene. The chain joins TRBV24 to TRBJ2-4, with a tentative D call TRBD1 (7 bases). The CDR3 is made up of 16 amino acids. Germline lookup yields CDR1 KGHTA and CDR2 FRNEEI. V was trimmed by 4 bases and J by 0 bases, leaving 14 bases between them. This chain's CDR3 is CASSPGQGGSQNTLYF. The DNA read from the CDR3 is TGTGCCAGCAGTCCCGGCCAGGGGGGTAGTCAAAACACCTTGTAC.

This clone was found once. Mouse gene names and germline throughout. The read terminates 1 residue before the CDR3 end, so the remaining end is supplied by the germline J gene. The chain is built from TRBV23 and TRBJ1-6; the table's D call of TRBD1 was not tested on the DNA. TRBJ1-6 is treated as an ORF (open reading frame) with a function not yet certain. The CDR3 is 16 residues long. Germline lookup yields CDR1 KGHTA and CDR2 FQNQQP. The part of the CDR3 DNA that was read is TGCTCCAGCAGTCAATCACAGGGGGCGAGGAATTCGCCCCTCTAC. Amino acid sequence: CSSSQSQGARNSPLY. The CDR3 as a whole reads CSSSQSQGARNSPLYF.

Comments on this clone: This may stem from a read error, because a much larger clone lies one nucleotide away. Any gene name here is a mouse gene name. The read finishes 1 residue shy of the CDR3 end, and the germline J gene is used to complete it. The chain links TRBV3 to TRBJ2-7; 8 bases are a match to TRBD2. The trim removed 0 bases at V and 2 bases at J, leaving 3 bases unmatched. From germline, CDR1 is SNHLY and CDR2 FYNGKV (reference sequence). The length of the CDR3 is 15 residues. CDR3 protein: CASSLAGGGTYEQYF. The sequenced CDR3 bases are TGTGCCAGCAGCTTAGCTGGGGGGGGGACCTATGAACAGTAC.

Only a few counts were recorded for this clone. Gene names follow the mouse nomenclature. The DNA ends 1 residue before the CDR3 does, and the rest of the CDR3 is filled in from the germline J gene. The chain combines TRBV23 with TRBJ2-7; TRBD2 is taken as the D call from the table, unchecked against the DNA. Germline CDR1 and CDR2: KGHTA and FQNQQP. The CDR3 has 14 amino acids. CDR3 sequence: CSSSQGWGIYEQYF. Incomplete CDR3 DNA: TGCTCCAGCAGTCAAGGCTGGGGGATCTATGAACAGTAC. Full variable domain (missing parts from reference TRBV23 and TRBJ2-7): DAAVTQKPRYLIKMKGQEAEMKCIPEKGHTAVFWYQQKQSKELKFLIYFQNQQPLDQIDMVKERFSAVCPSSSLCSLGIRTCEAEDSALYLCSSSQGWGIYEQYFGPGTRLTVL.

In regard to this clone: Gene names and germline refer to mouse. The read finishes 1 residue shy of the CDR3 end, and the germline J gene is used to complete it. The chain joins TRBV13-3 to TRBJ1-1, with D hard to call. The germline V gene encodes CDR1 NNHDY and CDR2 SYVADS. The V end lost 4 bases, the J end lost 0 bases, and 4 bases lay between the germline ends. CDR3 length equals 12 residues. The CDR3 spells CASSRTNTEVFF. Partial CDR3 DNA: TGTGCCAGCAGTCGGACAAACACAGAAGTCTTC.

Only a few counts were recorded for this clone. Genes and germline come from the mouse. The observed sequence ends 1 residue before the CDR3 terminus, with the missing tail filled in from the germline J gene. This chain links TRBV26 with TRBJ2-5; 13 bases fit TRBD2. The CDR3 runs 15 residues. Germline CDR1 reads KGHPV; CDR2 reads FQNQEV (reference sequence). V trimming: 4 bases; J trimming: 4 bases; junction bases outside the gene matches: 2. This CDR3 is CASSRGLGGKDTQYF. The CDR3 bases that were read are TGTGCCAGCAGTCGGGGACTGGGGGGGAAAGACACCCAGTAC.

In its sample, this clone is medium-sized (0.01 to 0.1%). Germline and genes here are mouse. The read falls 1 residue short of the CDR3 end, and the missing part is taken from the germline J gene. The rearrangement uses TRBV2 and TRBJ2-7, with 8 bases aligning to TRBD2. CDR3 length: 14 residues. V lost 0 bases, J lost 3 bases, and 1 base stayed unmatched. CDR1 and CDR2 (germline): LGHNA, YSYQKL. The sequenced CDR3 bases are TGTGCCAGCAGCCAAGAGGGACTGGACTATGAACAGTAC. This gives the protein CASSQEGLDYEQY. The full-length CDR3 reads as CASSQEGLDYEQYF.

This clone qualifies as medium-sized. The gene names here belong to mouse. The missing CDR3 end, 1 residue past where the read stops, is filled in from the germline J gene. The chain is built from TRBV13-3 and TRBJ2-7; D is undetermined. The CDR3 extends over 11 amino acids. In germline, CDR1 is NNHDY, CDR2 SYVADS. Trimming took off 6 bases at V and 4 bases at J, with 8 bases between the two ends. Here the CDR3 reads CASTDFYEQYF. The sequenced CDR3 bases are TGTGCCAGCACCGACTTTTATGAACAGTAC.

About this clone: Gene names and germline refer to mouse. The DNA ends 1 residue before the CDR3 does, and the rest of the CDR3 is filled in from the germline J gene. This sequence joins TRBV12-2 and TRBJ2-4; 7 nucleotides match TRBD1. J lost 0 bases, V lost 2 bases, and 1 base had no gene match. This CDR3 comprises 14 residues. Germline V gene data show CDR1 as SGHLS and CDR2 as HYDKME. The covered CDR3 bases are TGTGCCAGCTCTCGGGACAGTAGTCAAAACACCTTGTAC. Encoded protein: CASSRDSSQNTLY. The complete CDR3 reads CASSRDSSQNTLYF. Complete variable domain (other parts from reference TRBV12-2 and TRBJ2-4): NSGVVQSPRYIIKGKGERSILKCIPISGHLSVAWYQQTQGQELKFFIQHYDKMERDKGNLPSRFSVQQFDDYHSEMNMSALELEDSAVYFCASSRDSSQNTLYFGAGTRLSVL.

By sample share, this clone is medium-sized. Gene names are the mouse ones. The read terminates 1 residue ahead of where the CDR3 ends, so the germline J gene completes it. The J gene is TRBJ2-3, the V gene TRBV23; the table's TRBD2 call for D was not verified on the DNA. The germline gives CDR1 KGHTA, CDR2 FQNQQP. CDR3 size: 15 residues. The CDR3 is CSSSPLGSSAETLYF. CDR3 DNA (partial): TGCTCCAGCAGTCCCCTGGGGTCTAGTGCAGAAACGCTGTAT.

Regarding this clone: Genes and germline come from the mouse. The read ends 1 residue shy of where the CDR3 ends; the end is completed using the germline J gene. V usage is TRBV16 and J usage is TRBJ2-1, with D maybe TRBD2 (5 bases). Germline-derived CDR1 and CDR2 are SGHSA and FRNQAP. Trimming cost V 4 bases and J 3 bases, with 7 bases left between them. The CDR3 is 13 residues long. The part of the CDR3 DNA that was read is TGTGCAAGCAGCTCAGGACTCTATGCTGAGCAGTTC. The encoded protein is CASSSGLYAEQF. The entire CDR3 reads CASSSGLYAEQFF.

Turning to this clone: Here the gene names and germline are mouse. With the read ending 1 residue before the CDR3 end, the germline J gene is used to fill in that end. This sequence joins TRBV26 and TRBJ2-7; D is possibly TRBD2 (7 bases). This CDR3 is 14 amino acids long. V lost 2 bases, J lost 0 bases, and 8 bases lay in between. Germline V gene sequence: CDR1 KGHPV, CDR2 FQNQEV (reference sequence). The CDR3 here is CASSLLGASYEQYF. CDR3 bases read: TGTGCCAGCAGTCTGCTGGGGGCCTCCTATGAACAGTAC.

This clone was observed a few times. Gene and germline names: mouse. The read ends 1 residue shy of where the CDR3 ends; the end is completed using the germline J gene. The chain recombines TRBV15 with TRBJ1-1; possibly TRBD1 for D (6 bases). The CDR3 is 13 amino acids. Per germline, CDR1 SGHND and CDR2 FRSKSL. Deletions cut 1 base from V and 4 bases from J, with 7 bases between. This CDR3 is CASSLGTATEVFF. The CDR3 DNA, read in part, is TGTGCCAGCAGTTTAGGGACAGCCACAGAAGTCTTC.

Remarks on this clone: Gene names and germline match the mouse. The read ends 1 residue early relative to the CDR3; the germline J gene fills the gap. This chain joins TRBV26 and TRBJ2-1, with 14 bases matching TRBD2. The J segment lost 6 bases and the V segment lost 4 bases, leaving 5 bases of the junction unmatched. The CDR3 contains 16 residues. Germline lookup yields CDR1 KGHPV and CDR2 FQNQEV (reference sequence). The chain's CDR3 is CASSPGLGGRGAEQFF. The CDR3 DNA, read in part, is TGTGCCAGCAGTCCGGGACTGGGGGGGCGAGGTGCTGAGCAGTTC.

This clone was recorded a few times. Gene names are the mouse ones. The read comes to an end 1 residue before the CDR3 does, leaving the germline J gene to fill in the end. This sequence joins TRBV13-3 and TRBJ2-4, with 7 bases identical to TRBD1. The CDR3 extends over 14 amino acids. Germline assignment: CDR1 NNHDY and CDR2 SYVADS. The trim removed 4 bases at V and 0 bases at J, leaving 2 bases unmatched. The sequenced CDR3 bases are TGTGCCAGCAGTCGGGACAGAAGTCAAAACACCTTGTAC. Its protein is CASSRDRSQNTLY. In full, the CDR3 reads CASSRDRSQNTLYF. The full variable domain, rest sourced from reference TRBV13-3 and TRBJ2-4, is EAAVTQSPRSKVAVTGGKVTLSCHQTNNHDYMYWYRQDTGHGLRLIHYSYVADSTEKGDIPDGYKASRPSQENFSLILELASLSQTAVYFCASSRDRSQNTLYFGAGTRLSVL.

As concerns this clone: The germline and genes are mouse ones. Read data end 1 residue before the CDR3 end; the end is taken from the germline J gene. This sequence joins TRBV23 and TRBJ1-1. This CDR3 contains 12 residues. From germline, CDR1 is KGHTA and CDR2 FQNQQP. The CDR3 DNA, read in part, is TGCTCCAGCAGTCAAGATAACACAGAAGTCTTC. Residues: CSSSQDNTEVF. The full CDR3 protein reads CSSSQDNTEVFF.

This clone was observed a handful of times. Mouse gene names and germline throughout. CDR3 protein: CASSQDLGEAEQFF. The sequenced CDR3 bases are TGTGCCAGCAGCCAAGATTTAGGGGAGGCTGAGCAGTTC. The chain employs TRBV5 and TRBJ2-1; possible D gene TRBD1, 5 bases. Read coverage stops 1 residue before the CDR3 terminus; the germline J gene supplies the remainder. Germline V lookup: CDR1 LGHNA, CDR2 YNLKQL (reference sequence). Deletions cut 0 bases from V and 7 bases from J, with 10 bases between. This CDR3 region has 14 residues.

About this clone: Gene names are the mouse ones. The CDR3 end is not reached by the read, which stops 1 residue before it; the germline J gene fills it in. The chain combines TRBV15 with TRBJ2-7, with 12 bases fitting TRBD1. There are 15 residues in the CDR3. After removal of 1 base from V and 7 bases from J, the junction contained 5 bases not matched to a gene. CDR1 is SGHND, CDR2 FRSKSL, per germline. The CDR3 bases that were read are TGTGCCAGCAGTTTAGGATGGGACAGGGGGCGGGAACAGTAC. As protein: CASSLGWDRGREQY. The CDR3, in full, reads CASSLGWDRGREQYF.

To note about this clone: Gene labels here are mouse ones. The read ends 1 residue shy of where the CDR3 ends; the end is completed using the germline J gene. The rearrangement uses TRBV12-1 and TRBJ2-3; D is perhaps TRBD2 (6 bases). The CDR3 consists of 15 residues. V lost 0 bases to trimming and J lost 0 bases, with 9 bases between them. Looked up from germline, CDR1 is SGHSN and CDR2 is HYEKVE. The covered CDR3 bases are TGTGCCAGCTCTCTCGGACTGACTAGTGCAGAAACGCTGTAT. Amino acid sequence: CASSLGLTSAETLY. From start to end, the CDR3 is CASSLGLTSAETLYF. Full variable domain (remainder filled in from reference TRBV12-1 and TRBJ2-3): DSGVVQSPRHIIKEKGGRSVLTCIPISGHSNVVWYQQTLGKELKFLIQHYEKVERDKGFLPSRFSVQQFDDYHSEMNMSALELEDSAMYFCASSLGLTSAETLYFGSGTRLTVL.

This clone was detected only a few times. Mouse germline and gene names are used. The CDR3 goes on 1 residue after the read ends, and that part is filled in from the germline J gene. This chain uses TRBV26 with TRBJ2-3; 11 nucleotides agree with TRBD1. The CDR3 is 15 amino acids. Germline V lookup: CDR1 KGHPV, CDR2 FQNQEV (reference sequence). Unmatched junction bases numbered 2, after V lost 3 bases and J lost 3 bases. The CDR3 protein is CASSLRTGGAETLYF. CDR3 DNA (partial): TGTGCCAGCAGTCTTAGGACAGGGGGCGCAGAAACGCTGTAT.

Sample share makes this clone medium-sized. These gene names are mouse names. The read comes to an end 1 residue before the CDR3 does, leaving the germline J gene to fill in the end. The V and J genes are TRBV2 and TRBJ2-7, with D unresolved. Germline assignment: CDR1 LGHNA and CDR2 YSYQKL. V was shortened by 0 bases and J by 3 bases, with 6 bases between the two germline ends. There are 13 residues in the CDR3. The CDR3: CASSQDLHYEQYF. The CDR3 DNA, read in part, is TGTGCCAGCAGCCAAGATCTCCACTATGAACAGTAC.

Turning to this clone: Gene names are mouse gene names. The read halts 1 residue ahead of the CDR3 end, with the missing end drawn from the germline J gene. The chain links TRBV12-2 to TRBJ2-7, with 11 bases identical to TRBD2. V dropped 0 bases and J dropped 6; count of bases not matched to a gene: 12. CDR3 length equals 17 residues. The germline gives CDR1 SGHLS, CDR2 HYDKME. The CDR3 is CASSLEPGWTGGIEQYF. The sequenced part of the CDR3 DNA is TGTGCCAGCTCTCTCGAACCAGGGTGGACTGGGGGGATTGAACAGTAC.

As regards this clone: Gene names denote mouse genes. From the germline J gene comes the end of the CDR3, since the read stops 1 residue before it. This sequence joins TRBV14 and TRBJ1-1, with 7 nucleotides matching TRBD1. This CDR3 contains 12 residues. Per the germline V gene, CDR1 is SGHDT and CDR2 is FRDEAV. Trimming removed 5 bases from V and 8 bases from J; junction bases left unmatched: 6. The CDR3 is CASSHDRVEVFF. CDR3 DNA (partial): TGTGCCAGCAGCCACGACAGGGTGGAAGTCTTC.

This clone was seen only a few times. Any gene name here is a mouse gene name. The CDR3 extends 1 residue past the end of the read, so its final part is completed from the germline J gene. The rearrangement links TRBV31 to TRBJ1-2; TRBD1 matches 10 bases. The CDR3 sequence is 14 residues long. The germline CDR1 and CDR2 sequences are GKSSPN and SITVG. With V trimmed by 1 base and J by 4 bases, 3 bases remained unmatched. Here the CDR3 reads CAWSPRTGGSDYTF. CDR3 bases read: TGTGCCTGGAGTCCACGGACAGGGGGCTCCGACTACACC.

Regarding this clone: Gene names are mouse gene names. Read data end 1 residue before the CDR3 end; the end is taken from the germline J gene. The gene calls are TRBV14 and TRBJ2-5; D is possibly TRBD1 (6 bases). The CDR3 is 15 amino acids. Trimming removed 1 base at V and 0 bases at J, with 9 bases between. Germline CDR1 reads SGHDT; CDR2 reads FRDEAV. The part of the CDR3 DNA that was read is TGTGCCAGCAGTTTCAGGGGGAGCAACCAAGACACCCAGTAC. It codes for CASSFRGSNQDTQY. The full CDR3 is CASSFRGSNQDTQYF.

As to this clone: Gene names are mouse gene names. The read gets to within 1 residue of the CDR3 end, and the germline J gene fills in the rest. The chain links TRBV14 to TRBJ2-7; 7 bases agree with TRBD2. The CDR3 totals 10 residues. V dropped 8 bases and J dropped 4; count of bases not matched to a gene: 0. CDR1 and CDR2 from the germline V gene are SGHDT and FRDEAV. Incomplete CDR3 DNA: TGTGCCAGGGGGGGGTATGAACAGTAC. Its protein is CARGGYEQY. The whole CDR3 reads CARGGYEQYF.

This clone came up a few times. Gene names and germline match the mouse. CDR3 DNA, as far as it was read: TGTGCTAGCAGCCCGAACTCCTATGAACAGTAC. Translation gives CASSPNSYEQY. The whole CDR3 region reads CASSPNSYEQYF. This rearrangement joins TRBV17 to TRBJ2-7; D not certain. The missing CDR3 end, 1 residue past where the read stops, is filled in from the germline J gene. There are 12 residues in the CDR3. V gave up 6 bases and J gave up 0 bases, with 6 bases separating them. CDR1 and CDR2 from the germline V gene are MNHDT and YYDKIL.

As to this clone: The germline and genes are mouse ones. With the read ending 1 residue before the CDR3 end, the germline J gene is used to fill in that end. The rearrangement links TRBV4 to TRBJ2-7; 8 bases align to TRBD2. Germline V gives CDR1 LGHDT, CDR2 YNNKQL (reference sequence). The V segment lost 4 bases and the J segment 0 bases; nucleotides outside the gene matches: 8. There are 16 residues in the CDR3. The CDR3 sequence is CASSFGGGAGSYEQYF. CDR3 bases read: TGTGCCAGCAGCTTTGGGGGGGGCGCTGGCTCCTATGAACAGTAC.